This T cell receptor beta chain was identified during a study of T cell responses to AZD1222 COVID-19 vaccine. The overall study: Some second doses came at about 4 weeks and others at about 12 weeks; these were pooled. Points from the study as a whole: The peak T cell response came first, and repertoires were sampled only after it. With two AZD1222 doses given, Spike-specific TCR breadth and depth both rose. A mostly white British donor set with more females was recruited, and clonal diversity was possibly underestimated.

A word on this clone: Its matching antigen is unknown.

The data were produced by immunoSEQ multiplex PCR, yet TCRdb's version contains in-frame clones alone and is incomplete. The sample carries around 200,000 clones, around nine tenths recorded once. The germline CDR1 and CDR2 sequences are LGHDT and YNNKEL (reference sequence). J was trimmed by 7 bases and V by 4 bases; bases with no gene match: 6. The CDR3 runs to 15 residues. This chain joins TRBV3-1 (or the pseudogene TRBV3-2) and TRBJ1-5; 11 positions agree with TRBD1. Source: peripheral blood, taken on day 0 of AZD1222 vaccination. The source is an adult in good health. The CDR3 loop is CASSLGQGEGQPQHF. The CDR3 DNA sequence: TGTGCCAGCAGCCTGGGACAGGGGGAGGGCCAGCCCCAGCATTTT.